The present TCR beta chain was sequenced within a study of control samples from healthy donors and cancer patients. A note on this clone: An end of the junction differs from the germline gene, which may be a read error.

The repertoire was sequenced with immunoSEQ multiplex PCR; TCRdb's copy has only in-frame clones and lacks some. The sample has around 250,000 clones, about 80% seen once. The CDR3 is made up of 12 amino acids. CDR1 SNHLY and CDR2 FYNNEI come from the germline V gene. The V gene is TRBV2, the J gene TRBJ1-6, with TRBD1 matching 7 bases. The clonotype originates from an older woman with lung cancer. Sequencing was performed on PBMCs. The CDR3, as DNA: TGTGCCAGCACTGAAGACAGGGCCGAACTCCACTTT. Amino acids: CASTEDRAELHF.